The 25 T cell receptor beta chains in this list originate from one sample, sequenced in a study of blood T cell repertoires in COVID-19. Only in-frame clones appear in the TCRdb table, and some are missing; sequencing was by immunoSEQ multiplex PCR. The sample consists of tens of thousands of clones, 65% to 85% of them appearing once. The sample comprised peripheral blood. All receptors come from a woman aged 55-75 years with acute or convalescent COVID-19.

The chain recombines TRBV3-1 (or the pseudogene TRBV3-2) with TRBJ1-1, with D possibly TRBD1 on 5 matching bases. Germline values: CDR1 LGHDT, CDR2 YNNKEL (reference sequence). The CDR3 is 13 amino acids. Deletions cut 1 base from V and 8 bases from J, with 11 bases between. CDR3 loop: CASSQGIREEAFF. CDR3 DNA sequence: TGTGCCAGCAGCCAAGGAATCAGGGAAGAAGCTTTCTTT.

The rearrangement joins TRBV2 to TRBJ1-1; TRBD1 matches 7 bases. CDR1 SNHLY and CDR2 FYNNEI come from the germline V gene. This CDR3 region has 14 residues. V shed 8 bases, J shed 4 bases, and the junction held 10 bases outside the gene matches. CDR3 sequence reads: CASPNLYRGTEAFF. The CDR3 region has the DNA TGTGCCAGCCCCAACCTCTACAGGGGCACTGAAGCTTTCTTT. Variable domain in full (rest from reference TRBV2 and TRBJ1-1): EPEVTQTPSHQVTQMGQEVILRCVPISNHLYFYWYRQILGQKVEFLVSFYNNEISEKSEIFDDQFSVERPDGSNFTLKIRSTKLEDSAMYFCASPNLYRGTEAFFGQGTRLTVV.

The genes are TRBV30 and TRBJ1-1, with D perhaps TRBD1 (5 bases). Germline loops: CDR1 GTSNPN, CDR2 SVGIG (reference sequence). Trimming pared 0 bases from V and 0 bases from J, leaving 8 bases between. The CDR3 is made up of 14 amino acids. CDR3 amino acids: CAWSVWGVNTEAFF. For the CDR3, the DNA is TGTGCCTGGAGTGTTTGGGGCGTGAACACTGAAGCTTTCTTT. Together with reference TRBV30 and TRBJ1-1, the CDR3 gives the full variable domain: SQTIHQWPATLVQPVGSPLSLECTVEGTSNPNLYWYRQAAGRGLQLLFYSVGIGQISSEVPQNLSASRPQDRQFILSSKKLLLSDSGFYLCAWSVWGVNTEAFFGQGTRLTVV.

The chain links TRBV10-3 to TRBJ2-1, with 13 bases aligning to TRBD2. This CDR3 region has 14 residues. V lost 9 bases, J lost 9 bases, and 8 bases stayed unmatched. Germline assignment: CDR1 ENHRY and CDR2 SYGVKD. In nucleotides, the CDR3 is TGTGCCATAGGGGCGGGACTAGCGGGGCTTGAGCAGTTCTTC. As protein: CAIGAGLAGLEQFF.

This clone was recorded a few times. The chain is built from TRBV25-1 and TRBJ1-1; tentative D call: TRBD1 (5 bases). V lost 4 bases and J 7 bases, leaving 7 bases between the germline ends. The length of the CDR3 is 11 residues. The germline V gene has CDR1 MGHDK and CDR2 SYGVNS. CDR3 in amino acids: CASSGGLEAFF. CDR3 nucleotides: TGTGCCAGCAGTGGGGGCCTTGAAGCTTTCTTT.

The gene calls are TRBV29-1 and TRBJ2-7, with 8 nucleotides matching TRBD1. Germline assignment: CDR1 SQVTM and CDR2 ANQGSEA. The CDR3 sequence is 14 residues long. V trimming: 6 bases; J trimming: 3 bases; junction bases outside the gene matches: 10. The CDR3 sequence: CSVCPGQDNYEQYF. The CDR3 DNA follows: TGCAGCGTCTGTCCGGGACAGGACAACTACGAGCAGTACTTC.

This chain joins TRBV7-2 and TRBJ1-5; 8 nucleotides line up with TRBD1. CDR1 is SGHTA and CDR2 is FQGNSA in the germline V gene. The V gene end was trimmed by 4 bases and the J gene end by 6 bases; junction bases not matched to a gene: 5. The CDR3 length is 14 residues. The CDR3 reads CASSWDRNGQPQHF. CDR3 coding DNA: TGTGCCAGCAGCTGGGACAGGAATGGTCAGCCCCAGCATTTT. The full variable domain, rest sourced from reference TRBV7-2 and TRBJ1-5, is GAGVSQSPSNKVTEKGKDVELRCDPISGHTALYWYRQSLGQGLEFLIYFQGNSAPDKSGLPSDRFSAERTGGSVSTLTIQRTQQEDSAVYLCASSWDRNGQPQHFGDGTRLSIL.

The chain joins TRBV7-9 to TRBJ2-5; TRBD2 matches at 9 bases. From germline, CDR1 is SEHNR and CDR2 FQNEAQ (reference sequence). The CDR3 covers 16 residues. V lost 1 base, J lost 2 bases, and 5 bases stayed unmatched. The CDR3 DNA reads TGTGCCAGCAGCTTAGGCTCTAGCGGGGATCAAGAGACCCAGTACTTC. This codes for CASSLGSSGDQETQYF.

The chain combines TRBV5-4 with TRBJ2-5, with TRBD1 matching over 7 bases. This CDR3 is 14 amino acids long. Unmatched junction bases numbered 6, after V lost 3 bases and J lost 4 bases. Per the germline V gene, CDR1 is SGHNT and CDR2 is YYREEE (reference sequence). The CDR3 DNA sequence: TGTGCCAGCAGCTCCGCAGGGGGAACAGAGACCCAGTACTTC. Protein sequence: CASSSAGGTETQYF.

The gene calls are TRBV11-2 and TRBJ2-3, with 11 positions matching TRBD2. The CDR3 covers 15 residues. The V gene end was trimmed by 3 bases and the J gene end by 6 bases; junction bases not matched to a gene: 5. Germline V gene data show CDR1 as SGHAT and CDR2 as FQNNGV. The CDR3 region has the DNA TGTGCCAGCAGCTTGGGACTAGCGGCTGGCGATACGCAGTATTTT. Residues: CASSLGLAAGDTQYF.

The chain joins TRBV5-4 to TRBJ1-3, with a weak D call TRBD1 (6 bases). The V end lost 3 bases, the J end lost 0 bases, and 16 bases lay between the germline ends. The germline CDR1 and CDR2 sequences are SGHNT and YYREEE (reference sequence). The CDR3 loop spans 17 amino acids. This CDR3 reads CASSSGANRVSGNTIYF. DNA of the CDR3: TGTGCCAGCAGCTCGGGCGCGAACAGGGTCTCTGGAAACACCATATATTTT.

As DNA, the CDR3 is TGCGCCAGCAGCTTACAGGAGTACACTGAAGCTTTCTTT. Its protein is CASSLQEYTEAFF. V usage is TRBV5-1 and J usage is TRBJ1-1, with TRBD1 as a possible D gene (5 bases). Per the germline V gene, CDR1 is SGHRS and CDR2 is YFSETQ. The CDR3 sequence is 13 residues long. Trimming pared 2 bases from V and 3 bases from J, leaving 8 bases between. Full variable domain (outside the CDR3, taken from reference TRBV5-1 and TRBJ1-1): KAGVTQTPRYLIKTRGQQVTLSCSPISGHRSVSWYQQTPGQGLQFLFEYFSETQRNKGNFPGRFSGRQFSNSRSEMNVSTLELGDSALYLCASSLQEYTEAFFGQGTRLTVV.

This sequence joins TRBV10-3 and TRBJ2-7; TRBD2 matches at 7 bases. V shed 4 bases and J 3 bases; nucleotides not matched to a gene: 12. The CDR3 loop spans 16 amino acids. Germline values: CDR1 ENHRY, CDR2 SYGVKD. Here the CDR3 reads CAISGLAGTEIYEQYF. DNA of the CDR3: TGTGCCATCAGTGGACTAGCCGGGACGGAGATCTACGAGCAGTACTTC.

This chain joins TRBV7-2 and TRBJ2-7, with D possibly being TRBD2 (5 bases). The germline V gene has CDR1 SGHTA and CDR2 FQGNSA. The CDR3 runs to 15 residues. V was clipped by 3 bases and J by 3 bases, with 15 bases between them. The CDR3: CASSFSPDGIYEQYF. The CDR3 nucleotides read TGTGCCAGCAGCTTCTCCCCGGACGGGATCTACGAGCAGTACTTC.

The J gene is TRBJ2-7, the V gene TRBV7-9, with 9 nucleotides matching TRBD1. The CDR3 has 16 residues. Germline lookup yields CDR1 SEHNR and CDR2 FQNEAQ (reference sequence). Losses at the gene ends were 5 bases for V and 6 bases for J; bases not matched to a gene: 14. The CDR3 DNA is TGTGCCAGCAGCGCAACAGGGGGCCCCAAGTCGGGCGAGCAGTACTTC. It translates to CASSATGGPKSGEQYF.

The gene calls are TRBV11-3 and TRBJ1-2; perhaps TRBD1 as D (6 bases). This CDR3 contains 14 residues. V lost 5 bases and J 6 bases, leaving 16 bases between the germline ends. CDR1 is SGHNT, CDR2 YENEEA, per germline. The CDR3 nucleotides are TGTGCCAGCAGCGTCGACAGGCAGCTTGATGGCTACACCTTC. Protein product: CASSVDRQLDGYTF.

The CDR3 DNA reads TGTGCCAGCAGTTTATTAAACACCGGGGAGCTGTTTTTT. It translates to CASSLLNTGELFF. This sequence joins TRBV28 and TRBJ2-2; unclear D gene. The CDR3 extends over 13 amino acids. Germline CDR1 MDHEN, CDR2 SYDVKM. V lost 1 base to trimming and J lost 2 bases, with 2 bases between them.

V and J are TRBV5-1 and TRBJ1-2; 10 bases align to TRBD1. From germline, CDR1 is SGHRS and CDR2 YFSETQ. The CDR3 consists of 14 residues. V shed 4 bases, J shed 7 bases, and the junction held 7 bases outside the gene matches. DNA for the CDR3: TGCGCCAGCAGCCTGGACAGGGGGACCACTGGCTACACCTTC. Translation: CASSLDRGTTGYTF.

This chain uses TRBV5-1 with TRBJ2-2, with D maybe TRBD2 (5 bases). In germline, CDR1 is SGHRS, CDR2 YFSETQ. CDR3 length: 16 amino acids. Trimming shortened V by 0 bases and J by 4 bases, and 13 bases separated the two germline ends. The CDR3 DNA reads as TGCGCCAGCAGCTTGGGTTTTGGTGGGAGCACCGGGGAGCTGTTTTTT. Protein: CASSLGFGGSTGELFF.

V is TRBV6-2 or TRBV6-3 and J is TRBJ2-7, with no clear D. CDR1 is MNHEY and CDR2 is SVGEGT in the germline V gene. This CDR3 has 12 amino acids. Trimming shortened V by 2 bases and J by 4 bases, and 6 bases separated the two germline ends. The CDR3: CASSYVRYEQYF. The CDR3 DNA reads as TGTGCCAGCAGTTACGTCCGGTACGAGCAGTACTTC.

The rearrangement links TRBV29-1 to TRBJ1-2; 7 nucleotides line up with TRBD1. The germline CDR1 and CDR2 sequences are SQVTM and ANQGSEA. V was clipped by 6 bases and J by 1 base; unmatched bases: 8. The CDR3 spans 14 residues. CDR3 nucleotide sequence: TGCAGCGTGGGTCCGGGACAGAATAACTATGGCTACACCTTC. It encodes CSVGPGQNNYGYTF.

This sequence joins TRBV9 and TRBJ1-1; D is perhaps TRBD1 (6 bases). Germline CDR1 is SGDLS and CDR2 is YYNGEE. CDR3 size: 16 residues. V lost 4 bases and J 0 bases, leaving 16 bases between the germline ends. The CDR3 DNA follows: TGTGCCAGCAGCACCCGTAGGGGGACGGTGAACACTGAAGCTTTCTTT. Protein: CASSTRRGTVNTEAFF.

The chain links TRBV5-1 to TRBJ1-2, with 8 bases that match TRBD1. V trimming: 2 bases; J trimming: 2 bases; junction bases outside the gene matches: 2. The CDR3 contains 14 residues. CDR1 SGHRS and CDR2 YFSETQ come from the germline V gene. In DNA form, the CDR3 reads TGCGCCAGCAGCTTCCAGGGGGCCAACTATGGCTACACCTTC. This gives the protein CASSFQGANYGYTF. Supplemented by reference TRBV5-1 and TRBJ1-2, the full variable domain reads KAGVTQTPRYLIKTRGQQVTLSCSPISGHRSVSWYQQTPGQGLQFLFEYFSETQRNKGNFPGRFSGRQFSNSRSEMNVSTLELGDSALYLCASSFQGANYGYTFGSGTRLTVV.

The V call is TRBV5-5, the J call TRBJ2-5, with 11 nucleotides matching TRBD1. The J segment lost 9 bases and the V segment lost 3 bases, leaving 13 bases of the junction unmatched. The germline CDR1 and CDR2 sequences are SGHKS and YYEKEE (reference sequence). The CDR3 has 16 amino acids. CDR3 bases: TGTGCCAGCAGCTGGGAAGGACAGGGGGCTTGGCATCCCCAGTACTTC. Residues: CASSWEGQGAWHPQYF.

This chain uses TRBV7-9 with TRBJ1-1; D not resolved. The ends were cut back, 2 bases at V and 4 bases at J, with 11 bases in the middle. There are 14 residues in the CDR3. CDR1 is SEHNR and CDR2 is FQNEAQ in the germline V gene (reference sequence). The CDR3 is CASSLSTGGTEAFF. The CDR3 DNA reads TGTGCCAGCAGCTTAAGCACGGGTGGCACTGAAGCTTTCTTT. The whole variable domain, filled in from reference TRBV7-9 and TRBJ1-1, reads DTGVSQNPRHKITKRGQNVTFRCDPISEHNRLYWYRQTLGQGPEFLTYFQNEAQLEKSRLLSDRFSAERPKGSFSTLEIQRTEQGDSAMYLCASSLSTGGTEAFFGQGTRLTVV.